The sequence of this TCR beta chain was determined in a study of blood T cell repertoires in COVID-19. Source study methods: Amplification with reference gene primers provided the estimates of nucleated cell counts. Sequencing was performed with immunoSEQ multiplex PCR; in TCRdb, only in-frame clones are kept and a portion is missing. V, J and clone size are taken as reported in that table, and D and trimming were inferred from the DNA itself. The sample gives roughly 160,000 clones, about 82% of which show up once; approximately 8.2% is in the top ten. Sequencing was performed on peripheral blood. The receptor was derived from an elderly woman with COVID-19, enrolled during active disease.

Written as DNA, the CDR3 is TGTGCCACCAGCAGAGATTGGGGGGGCCCCAATGAGCAGTTCTTC. This sequence encodes CATSRDWGGPNEQFF. The chain carries TRBV15 and TRBJ2-1; TRBD2 is a possible D gene (7 bases). V was cut by 0 bases and J by 6 bases, with 12 bases left in between. CDR1 and CDR2 (germline): LNHNV, YYDKDF (reference sequence). This CDR3 comprises 15 residues.